This T cell receptor beta chain was sequenced during a study of T cell changes during pregnancy in multiple sclerosis. CDR3 size: 18 residues. Looked up from germline, CDR1 is LGHNT and CDR2 is FRNRAP. V shed 1 base and J shed 3 bases, with 21 bases lying between them. TCRdb's copy holds only in-frame clones and misses some; the assay was immunoSEQ multiplex PCR. The data contain approximately 110,000 clones, about nine tenths of them singletons. The specimen was peripheral blood, collected after pregnancy. The J gene is TRBJ1-1, the V gene TRBV12-5; D perhaps matches TRBD1 (6 bases). This clonotype was obtained from a female donor with multiple sclerosis, enrolled in a pregnancy study. Here the CDR3 reads CASGLGGTPQGFDTEAFF. The CDR3 DNA reads as TGTGCTAGTGGTTTGGGGGGTACTCCCCAGGGGTTCGACACTGAAGCTTTCTTT.